The clone carrying this T cell receptor beta chain was picked up a small number of times. These data originate in a study of blood T cell repertoires in COVID-19. The assay was immunoSEQ multiplex PCR, and TCRdb's table has in-frame clones only and misses some. The sample carries about 170,000 clones, 84% recorded once. This CDR3 spans 18 amino acids. Germline CDR1 reads MNHEY; CDR2 reads SMNVEV (reference sequence). Germline trimming cut 5 bases from V and 0 bases from J; bases unmatched to any gene: 15. The specimen sequenced was peripheral blood. The receptor comes from a woman older than 75 with COVID-19, enrolled during active disease. The chain is built from TRBV27 and TRBJ1-1; 7 nucleotides align to TRBD1. CDR3 protein: CASSLFPWGQLMNTEAFF. The CDR3 bases are TGTGCCAGCAGTCTATTCCCCTGGGGACAGCTCATGAACACTGAAGCTTTCTTT.